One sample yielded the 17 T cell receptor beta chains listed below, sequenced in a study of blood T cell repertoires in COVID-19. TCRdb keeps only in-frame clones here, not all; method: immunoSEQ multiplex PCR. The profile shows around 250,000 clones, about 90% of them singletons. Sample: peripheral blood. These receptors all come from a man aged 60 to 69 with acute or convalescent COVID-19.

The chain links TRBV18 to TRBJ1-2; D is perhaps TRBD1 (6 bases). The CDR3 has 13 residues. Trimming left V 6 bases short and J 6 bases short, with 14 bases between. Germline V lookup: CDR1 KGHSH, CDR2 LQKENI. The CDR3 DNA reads TGTGCCAGCTCCCTCAGGGGAGGGGATGGCTACACCTTC. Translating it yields CASSLRGGDGYTF.

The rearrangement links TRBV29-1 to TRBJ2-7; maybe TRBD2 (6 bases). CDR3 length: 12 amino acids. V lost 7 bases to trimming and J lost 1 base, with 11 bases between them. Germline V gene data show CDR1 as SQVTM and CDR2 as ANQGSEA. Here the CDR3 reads CSAGSGSYEQYF. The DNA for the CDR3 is TGCAGCGCCGGTAGCGGATCCTACGAGCAGTACTTC.

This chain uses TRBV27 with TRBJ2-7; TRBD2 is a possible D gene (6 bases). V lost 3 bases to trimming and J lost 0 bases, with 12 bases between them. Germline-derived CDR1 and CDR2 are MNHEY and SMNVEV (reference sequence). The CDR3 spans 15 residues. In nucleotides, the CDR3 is TGTGCCAGCAGTTTTTGGGGGGAACTCTCCTACGAGCAGTACTTC. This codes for CASSFWGELSYEQYF.

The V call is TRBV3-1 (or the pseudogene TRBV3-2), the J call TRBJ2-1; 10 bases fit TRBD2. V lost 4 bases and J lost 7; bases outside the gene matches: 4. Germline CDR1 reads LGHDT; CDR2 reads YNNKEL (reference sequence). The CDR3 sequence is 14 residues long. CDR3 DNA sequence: TGTGCCAGCAGCCTTAAGACTAGCGGGAATGAGCAGTTCTTC. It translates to CASSLKTSGNEQFF.

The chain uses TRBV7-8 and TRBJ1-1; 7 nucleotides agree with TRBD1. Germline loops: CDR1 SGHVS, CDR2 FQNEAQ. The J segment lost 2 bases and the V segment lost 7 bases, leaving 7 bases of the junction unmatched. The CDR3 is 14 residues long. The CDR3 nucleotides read TGTGCCAGCAAGAGGACAGGTTTAAACACTGAAGCTTTCTTT. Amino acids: CASKRTGLNTEAFF.

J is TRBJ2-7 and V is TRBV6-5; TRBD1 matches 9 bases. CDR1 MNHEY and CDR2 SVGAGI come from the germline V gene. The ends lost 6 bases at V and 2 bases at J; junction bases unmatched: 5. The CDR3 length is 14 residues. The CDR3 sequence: CASRGQGRTYEQYF. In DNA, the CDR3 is TGTGCCAGCAGGGGACAGGGTAGGACCTACGAGCAGTACTTC.

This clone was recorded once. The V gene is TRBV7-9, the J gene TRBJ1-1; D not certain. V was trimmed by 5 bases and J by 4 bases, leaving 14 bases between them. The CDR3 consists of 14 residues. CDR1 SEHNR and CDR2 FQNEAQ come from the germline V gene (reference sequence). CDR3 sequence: CASSLPPAATEAFF. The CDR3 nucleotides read TGTGCCAGCAGCCTACCCCCGGCGGCCACTGAAGCTTTCTTT. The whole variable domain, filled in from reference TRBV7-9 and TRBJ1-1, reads DTGVSQNPRHKITKRGQNVTFRCDPISEHNRLYWYRQTLGQGPEFLTYFQNEAQLEKSRLLSDRFSAERPKGSFSTLEIQRTEQGDSAMYLCASSLPPAATEAFFGQGTRLTVV.

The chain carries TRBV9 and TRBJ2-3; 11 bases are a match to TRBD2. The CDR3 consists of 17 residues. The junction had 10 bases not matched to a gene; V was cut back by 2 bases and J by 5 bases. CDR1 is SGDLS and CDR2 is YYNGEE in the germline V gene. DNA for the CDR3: TGTGCCAGCAGCGTGGGGGCGCTAGCGGGAGGAGTAGATACGCAGTATTTT. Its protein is CASSVGALAGGVDTQYF.

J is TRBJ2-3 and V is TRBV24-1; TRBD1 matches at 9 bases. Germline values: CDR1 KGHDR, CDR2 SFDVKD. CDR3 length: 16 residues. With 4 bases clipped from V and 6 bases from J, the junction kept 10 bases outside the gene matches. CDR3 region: CATSEGGQGRRDTQYF. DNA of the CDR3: TGTGCCACCAGTGAAGGGGGACAGGGTAGAAGGGATACGCAGTATTTT.

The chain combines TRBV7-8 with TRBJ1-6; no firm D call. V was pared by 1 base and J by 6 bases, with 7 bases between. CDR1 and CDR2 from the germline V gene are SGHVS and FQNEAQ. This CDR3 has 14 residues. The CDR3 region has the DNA TGTGCCAGCAGCTTAGATCGGGGTAATTCACCCCTCCACTTT. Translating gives CASSLDRGNSPLHF.

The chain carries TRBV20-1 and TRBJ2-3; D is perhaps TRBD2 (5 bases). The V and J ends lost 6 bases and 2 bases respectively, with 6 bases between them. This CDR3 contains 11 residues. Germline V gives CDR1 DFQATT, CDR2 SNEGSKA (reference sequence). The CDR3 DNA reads TGCAGTGCCGGGGTCACAGATACGCAGTATTTT. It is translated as CSAGVTDTQYF.

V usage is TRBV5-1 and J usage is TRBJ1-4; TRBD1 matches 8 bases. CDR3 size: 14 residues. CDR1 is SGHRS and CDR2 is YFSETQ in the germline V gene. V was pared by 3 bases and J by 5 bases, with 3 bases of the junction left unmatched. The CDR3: CASSSRTGNEKLFF. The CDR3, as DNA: TGCGCCAGCAGCTCGAGGACAGGGAATGAAAAACTGTTTTTT.

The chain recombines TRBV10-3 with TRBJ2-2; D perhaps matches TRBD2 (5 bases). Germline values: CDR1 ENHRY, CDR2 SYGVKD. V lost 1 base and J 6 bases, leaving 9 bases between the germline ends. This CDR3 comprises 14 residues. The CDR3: CAISELAGAGELFF. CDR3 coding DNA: TGTGCCATCAGTGAGTTAGCCGGGGCCGGGGAGCTGTTTTTT.

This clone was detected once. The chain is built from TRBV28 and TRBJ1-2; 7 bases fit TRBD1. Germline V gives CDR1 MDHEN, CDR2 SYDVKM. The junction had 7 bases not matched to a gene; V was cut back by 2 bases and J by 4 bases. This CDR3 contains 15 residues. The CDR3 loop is CASSLQQGIAYGYTF. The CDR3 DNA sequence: TGTGCCAGCAGTTTACAACAGGGGATTGCCTATGGCTACACCTTC.

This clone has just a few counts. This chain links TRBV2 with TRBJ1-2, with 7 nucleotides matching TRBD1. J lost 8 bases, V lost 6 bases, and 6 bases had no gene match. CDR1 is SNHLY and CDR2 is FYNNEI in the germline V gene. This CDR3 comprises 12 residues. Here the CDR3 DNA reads TGTGCCAGCAGGGTCGGACAGGAGGGCTACACCTTC. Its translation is CASRVGQEGYTF.

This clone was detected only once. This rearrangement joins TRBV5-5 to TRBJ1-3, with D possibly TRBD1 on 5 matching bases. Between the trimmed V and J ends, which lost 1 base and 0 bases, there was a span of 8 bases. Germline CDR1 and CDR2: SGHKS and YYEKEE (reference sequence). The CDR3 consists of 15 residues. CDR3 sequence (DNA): TGTGCCAGCAGCTTGATGGACATCTCTGGAAACACCATATATTTT. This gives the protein CASSLMDISGNTIYF.

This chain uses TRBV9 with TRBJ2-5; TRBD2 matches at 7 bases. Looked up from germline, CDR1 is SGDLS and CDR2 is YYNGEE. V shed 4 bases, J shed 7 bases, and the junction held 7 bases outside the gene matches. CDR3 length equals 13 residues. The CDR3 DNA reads TGTGCCAGCAGCCAACTAATAGCGGGGACCCAGTACTTC. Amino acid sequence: CASSQLIAGTQYF.